This TCR beta chain stems from a study of blood T cell repertoires in COVID-19. Study details: The United States, Italy and Spain supplied acute and convalescent COVID-19 samples.

Germline CDR1 reads MRHNA; CDR2 reads SNTAGT. J lost 10 bases, V lost 0 bases, and 3 bases had no gene match. CDR3 size: 13 residues. The data were produced by immunoSEQ multiplex PCR, yet TCRdb's version contains in-frame clones alone and is incomplete. The sample has 200,000 to 250,000 clones, more than 80% seen once; the top ten hold roughly 1.3%. This TCR came from a woman in her twenties or thirties with COVID-19, enrolled during active disease. Sequencing was performed on peripheral blood. The chain couples TRBV6-4 to TRBJ2-1, with 7 bases identical to TRBD1. The CDR3 DNA is TGTGCCAGCAGTGACTCGGACAGGACGGAGCAGTTCTTC. Protein sequence: CASSDSDRTEQFF.